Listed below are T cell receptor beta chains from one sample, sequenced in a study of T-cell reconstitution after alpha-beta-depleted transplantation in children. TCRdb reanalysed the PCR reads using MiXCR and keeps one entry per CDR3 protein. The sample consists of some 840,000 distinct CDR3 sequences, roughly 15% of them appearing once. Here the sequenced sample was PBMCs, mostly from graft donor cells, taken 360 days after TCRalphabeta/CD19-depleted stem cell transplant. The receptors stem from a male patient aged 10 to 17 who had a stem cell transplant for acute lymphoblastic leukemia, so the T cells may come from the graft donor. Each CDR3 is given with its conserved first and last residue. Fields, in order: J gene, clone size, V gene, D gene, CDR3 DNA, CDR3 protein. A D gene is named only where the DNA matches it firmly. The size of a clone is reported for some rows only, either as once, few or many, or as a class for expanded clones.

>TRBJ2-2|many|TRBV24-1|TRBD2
TGTGCCACCAGTGGGACTAGCGGAAACACCGGGGAGCTGTTTTTT
CATSGTSGNTGELFF
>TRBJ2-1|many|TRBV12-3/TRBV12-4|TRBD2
TGTGCCAGCAGCCCGGGACTAGTCTTCGATGAGCAGTTCTTC
CASSPGLVFDEQFF
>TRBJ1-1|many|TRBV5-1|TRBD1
TGCGCCAGCAGCTCGGGGACAGGGCATGAAGCTTTCTTT
CASSSGTGHEAFF
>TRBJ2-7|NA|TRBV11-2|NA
TGTGCCAGCAGCCGACGCAACTCCTACGAGCAGTACTTC
CASSRRNSYEQYF
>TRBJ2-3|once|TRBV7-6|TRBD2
TGTGCCAGCAGCTTAGAGCGGGGGGTAGATACGCAGTATTTT
CASSLERGVDTQYF
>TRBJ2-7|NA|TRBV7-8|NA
TGTGCCAGCAGCTTCGGGGTGACCTCCTACGAGCAGTACTTC
CASSFGVTSYEQYF
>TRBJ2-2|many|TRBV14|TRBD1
TGTGCCAGCAGACAACAGGGGGCTCTGAACACCGGGGAGCTGTTTTTT
CASRQQGALNTGELFF
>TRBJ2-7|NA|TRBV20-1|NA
TGCAGTGCTATCTCCACACTAGCCTACGAGCAGTACTTC
CSAISTLAYEQYF
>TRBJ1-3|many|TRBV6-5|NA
TGTGCCAGCAGTTACTCGATTTCGGGAAACACCATATATTTT
CASSYSISGNTIYF
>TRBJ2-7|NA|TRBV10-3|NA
TGTGCCATCAGTGAGGTGACTAGTTTAGGCGAGCAGTACTTC
CAISEVTSLGEQYF
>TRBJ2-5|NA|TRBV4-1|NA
TGCGCCAGCAGCCAGCCCTTAACGAGCGTCGAGACCCAGTACTTC
CASSQPLTSVETQYF
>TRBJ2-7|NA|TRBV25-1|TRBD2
TGTGCCAGCAGCGGACTAGCGGGAGGGCCAGAGCAGTACTTC
CASSGLAGGPEQYF
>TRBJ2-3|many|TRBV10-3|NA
TGTGCCATCAGTGAAGTAGCAGATACGCAGTATTTT
CAISEVADTQYF
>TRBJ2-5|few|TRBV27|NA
TGTGCCAGCAGTCCGCTGCGTGGGTATTTCGGAGAGACCCAGTACTTC
CASSPLRGYFGETQYF
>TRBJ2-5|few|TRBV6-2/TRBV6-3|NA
TGTGCCAGCAGTTACATCCCCGGGACTCCGTACCAAGAGACCCAGTACTTC
CASSYIPGTPYQETQYF